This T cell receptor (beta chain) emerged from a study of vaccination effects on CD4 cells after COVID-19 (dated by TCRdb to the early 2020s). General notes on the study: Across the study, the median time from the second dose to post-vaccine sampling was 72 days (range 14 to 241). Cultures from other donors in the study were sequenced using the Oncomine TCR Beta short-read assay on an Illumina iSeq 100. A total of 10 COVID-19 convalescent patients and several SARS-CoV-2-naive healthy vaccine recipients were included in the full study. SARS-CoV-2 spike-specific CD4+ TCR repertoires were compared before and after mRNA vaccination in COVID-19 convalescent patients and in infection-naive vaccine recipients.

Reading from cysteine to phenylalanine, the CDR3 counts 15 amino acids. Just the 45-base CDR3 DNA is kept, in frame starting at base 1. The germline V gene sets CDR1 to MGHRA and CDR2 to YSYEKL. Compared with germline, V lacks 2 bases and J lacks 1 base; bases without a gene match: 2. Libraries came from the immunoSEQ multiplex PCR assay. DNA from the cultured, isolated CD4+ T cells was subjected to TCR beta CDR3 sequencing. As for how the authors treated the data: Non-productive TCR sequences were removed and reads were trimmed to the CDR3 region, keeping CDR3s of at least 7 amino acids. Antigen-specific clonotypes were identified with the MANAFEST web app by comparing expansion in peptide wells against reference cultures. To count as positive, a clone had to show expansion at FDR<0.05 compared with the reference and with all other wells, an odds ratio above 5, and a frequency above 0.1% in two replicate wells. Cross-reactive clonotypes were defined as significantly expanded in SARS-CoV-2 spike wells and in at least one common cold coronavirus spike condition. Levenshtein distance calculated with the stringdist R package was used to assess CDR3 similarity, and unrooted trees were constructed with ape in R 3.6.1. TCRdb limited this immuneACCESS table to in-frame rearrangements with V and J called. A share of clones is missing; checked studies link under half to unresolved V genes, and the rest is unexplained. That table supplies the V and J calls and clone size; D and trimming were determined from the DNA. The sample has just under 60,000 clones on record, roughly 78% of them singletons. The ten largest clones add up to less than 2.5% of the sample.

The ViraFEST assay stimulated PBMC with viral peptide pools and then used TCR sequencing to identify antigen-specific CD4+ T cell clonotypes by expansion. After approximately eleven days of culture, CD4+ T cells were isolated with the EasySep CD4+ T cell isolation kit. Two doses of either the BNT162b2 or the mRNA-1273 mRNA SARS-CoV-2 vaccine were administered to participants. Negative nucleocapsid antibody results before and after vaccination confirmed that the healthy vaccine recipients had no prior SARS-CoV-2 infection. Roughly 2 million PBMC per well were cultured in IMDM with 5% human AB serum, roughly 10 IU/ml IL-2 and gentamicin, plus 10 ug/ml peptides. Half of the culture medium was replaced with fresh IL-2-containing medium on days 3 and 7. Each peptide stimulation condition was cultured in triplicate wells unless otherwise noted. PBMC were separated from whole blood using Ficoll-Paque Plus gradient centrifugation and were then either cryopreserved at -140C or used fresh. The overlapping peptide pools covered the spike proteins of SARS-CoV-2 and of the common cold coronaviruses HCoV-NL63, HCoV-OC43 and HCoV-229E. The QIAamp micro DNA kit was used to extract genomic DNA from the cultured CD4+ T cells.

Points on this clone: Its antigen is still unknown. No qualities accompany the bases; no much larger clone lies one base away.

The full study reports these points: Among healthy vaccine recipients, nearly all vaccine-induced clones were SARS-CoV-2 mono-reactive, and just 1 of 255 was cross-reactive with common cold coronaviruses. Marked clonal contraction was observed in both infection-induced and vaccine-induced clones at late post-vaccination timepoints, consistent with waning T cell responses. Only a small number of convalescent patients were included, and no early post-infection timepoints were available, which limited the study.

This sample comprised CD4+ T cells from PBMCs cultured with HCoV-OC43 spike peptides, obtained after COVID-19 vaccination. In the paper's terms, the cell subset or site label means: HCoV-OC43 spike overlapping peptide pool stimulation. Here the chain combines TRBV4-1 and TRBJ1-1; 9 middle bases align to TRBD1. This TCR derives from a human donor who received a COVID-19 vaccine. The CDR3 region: CASSQLTGGNTEAFF. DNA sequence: TGCGCCAGCAGCCAATTGACAGGGGGGAACACTGAAGCTTTCTTT.